This paragraph covers one TCR beta chain sequence. The antigen is not known. This sample is part of a study of cytomegalovirus exposure and HLA in healthy donors. Study observations and caveats: Across donors, most TCRs were seen rarely, yet some public ones were widespread.

The study ran its PCR with 60 Vbeta and 13 Jbeta primers. Only in-frame clones appear in the TCRdb table, and some are missing; sequencing was by immunoSEQ multiplex PCR. The data show 200,000 or so clones, 65% to 80% seen once. This clonotype was sampled from a girl aged 2-9 years in good health and CMV-seronegative. Specimen: PBMCs.

Written as DNA, the CDR3 is TGTGCCAGCAGTACTACAGGGGTAGAGCAGTACTTC. Its translation: CASSTTGVEQYF. The chain uses TRBV5-4 and TRBJ2-7; 7 bases are shared with TRBD1. The CDR3 is 12 amino acids. Losses at the gene ends were 5 bases for V and 7 bases for J; bases not matched to a gene: 6. Germline values: CDR1 SGHNT, CDR2 YYREEE (reference sequence).